The present TCR beta chain was sequenced within a study of T cell responses to AZD1222 COVID-19 vaccine. CDR3 length equals 14 residues. The germline CDR1 and CDR2 sequences are MGHDK and SYGVNS. With 4 bases removed from V and 3 bases from J, the gap between germline ends came to 12 bases. The repertoire was sequenced with immunoSEQ multiplex PCR; TCRdb's copy has only in-frame clones and lacks some. The sample holds some 150,000 clones, 92% seen once. The source material was peripheral blood, sampled 28 days after the second AZD1222 dose. The V gene is TRBV25-1, the J gene TRBJ1-2; D gene uncertain. The TCR originated in an adult who received the AZD1222 COVID-19 vaccine. CDR3 DNA sequence: TGTGCCAGCAGTGGTCCGGGCGGATACTATGGCTACACCTTC. This translates into CASSGPGGYYGYTF.